Listed here is a single TCR beta chain. Its cognate antigen is unknown. Germline V gene lookup returns CDR1 SQVTM and CDR2 ANQGSEA. Trimming shortened V by 6 bases and J by 9 bases, and 15 bases separated the two germline ends. The CDR3 has 11 residues. The entry originates in a study of STAT5B mutations in CD4+ large granular lymphocyte leukemia. About the study: Healthy donors showed HLA-associated enrichment of the CDR3 'QG' motif. Study-wide points: No patients shared main leukemic clonotypes, though about 25% appeared at low frequency elsewhere. Data were not HLA-matched across samples.

Libraries were prepared by immunoSEQ multiplex PCR; TCRdb keeps only in-frame clonotypes and omits some of them. The table lists approximately 35,000 clones, 76% of them singletons. The specimen sequenced was CD4+ T cells from blood buffy coats. The receptor was isolated from a human donor in good health. The rearrangement joins TRBV29-1 to TRBJ2-7; TRBD2 is a possible D gene (5 bases). This CDR3 is CSVELGFWQYF. Written as DNA, the CDR3 is TGCAGCGTGGAACTAGGTTTCTGGCAGTACTTC.